These T cell receptor beta chains were read from a single sample in a study of chronic HIV infection and antiretroviral therapy. TCRdb re-derived calls from the 5' RACE reads in MiXCR, one entry per CDR3 protein. Of around 30,000 distinct CDR3 sequences in the sample, around 8.6% are singletons; the top ten hold more than 2%. The sequencing input was peripheral blood. These receptors originate from an adult who had HIV and had not received antiretroviral therapy, or was an uninfected healthy control (not recorded which). CDR3s leave out the opening cysteine and the closing phenylalanine or tryptophan.

TRBJ1-5,TRBV29-1,SVVDQDPNQPQH
TRBJ2-2,TRBV29-1,SVERGTGVNTGELF
TRBJ2-5,TRBV29-1,SVAYFQETQY
TRBJ1-2,TRBV5-1,ASSPRSTGVNYGYT
TRBJ2-1,TRBV10-2,ASLEQNNEQF
TRBJ1-1,TRBV29-1,SVETGGTNTEAF
TRBJ1-1,TRBV7-2,ASSPQGLGTEAF
TRBJ2-1,TRBV10-3,AITHSGDAKEQF
TRBJ2-3,TRBV7-2,ASSLLIAGGEY
TRBJ2-2,TRBV7-3,ASSLTVGANTGELF
TRBJ1-1,TRBV7-9,ASRTGTRNTEAF
TRBJ1-3,TRBV7-2,ASSLARNSGNTIY
TRBJ2-7,TRBV29-1,SVGTSSYEQY
TRBJ1-5,TRBV9,ASSRTASNQPQH
TRBJ1-1,TRBV29-1,SVGRPGNTEAF
TRBJ2-3,TRBV27,ASSSLLGSTDTQY
TRBJ1-6,TRBV10-3,AISDPLTSEDLH
TRBJ1-4,TRBV7-2,ASSRGLNEKLF